This T cell receptor beta chain was recovered during a study of T-cell memory formation after mild COVID-19. Overall study findings and caveats: Some clones that responded were present in memory (sampled pre-infection), which suggests cross-reactive memory joined. There was no confirmation that second-wave clones peaking on day 37 were SARS-CoV-2 specific.

The length of the CDR3 is 16 residues. J gave up 4 bases and V 5 bases, and 10 bases lay outside the gene matches. Turning to this clonotype: Its antigen is not identified.

Amplification by 5'RACE using constant-segment primers produced TCR alpha and TCR beta cDNA libraries that carried sample barcodes and UMIs. A single record per CDR3 protein comes from TCRdb applying MiXCR to the 5' RACE reads. This sample carries 300,000 or so distinct CDR3 sequences, 15% to 20% of them seen once, and the ten largest clones take roughly 24%. The receptor comes from a man aged 18 to 29 who had mild COVID-19 (a few samples of this study predate the infection). Cell type and time point are not known. The chain is built from TRBV12-3 or TRBV12-4 and TRBJ2-2; 7 nucleotides agree with TRBD2. The sample consisted of PBMCs or a T cell subset sorted from them (not recorded which). CDR3 in DNA: TGTGCCAGCAGTCGGGTCGGGGGGTTGGGCACCGGGGAGCTGTTTTTT. Protein product: CASSRVGGLGTGELFF.